The 17 T cell receptor beta chains below all came from one sample that was sequenced in a study of tumor-infiltrating lymphocytes in localized non-small cell lung cancer (dated by TCRdb to about 2021). Libraries were made using the immunoSEQ multiplex PCR assay. The table comes from immuneACCESS by way of TCRdb, which keeps in-frame sequences with V and J called. Part of the clones is missing from these tables; in studies checked, under half for an unresolved V gene and the rest for unknown reasons. This sample holds 20,000 to 30,000 clones; 55% to 75% were observed only once. In total, the top ten clones hold over 12% of the sample. Sequenced input: lung tumor tissue. These receptors were collected from a human donor with non-small cell lung cancer.

This chain connects TRBV28 to TRBJ2-7, with D perhaps TRBD2 (6 bases). Between the trimmed V and J ends, which lost 9 bases and 3 bases, there was a span of 12 bases. This CDR3 has 12 amino acids. Looked up from germline, CDR1 is MDHEN and CDR2 is SYDVKM. CDR3 nucleotide sequence: TGTGCCAGTAGCGGAGGGAGCTACGAGCAGTACTTC. It yields the protein CASSGGSYEQYF.

This chain joins TRBV6-5 and TRBJ1-2; D call uncertain. The CDR3 has 14 amino acids. V was shortened by 6 bases and J by 2 bases, with 13 bases between the two germline ends. Per germline, CDR1 MNHEY and CDR2 SVGAGI. CDR3 amino acids: CASRRQGANYGYTF. The CDR3 DNA reads as TGTGCCAGCAGACGGCAAGGAGCAAACTATGGCTACACCTTC.

The rearrangement joins TRBV11-2 to TRBJ1-2; D might be TRBD1 (6 bases). Between the trimmed V and J ends, which lost 0 bases and 3 bases, there was a span of 8 bases. The germline gives CDR1 SGHAT, CDR2 FQNNGV. The CDR3 contains 14 residues. The CDR3 region is CASSLEAGDYGYTF. CDR3 in DNA: TGTGCCAGCAGCTTAGAGGCAGGGGACTATGGCTACACCTTC. The full variable domain, rest sourced from reference TRBV11-2 and TRBJ1-2, is EAGVAQSPRYKIIEKRQSVAFWCNPISGHATLYWYQQILGQGPKLLIQFQNNGVVDDSQLPKDRFSAERLKGVDSTLKIQPAKLEDSAVYLCASSLEAGDYGYTFGSGTRLTVV.

The V gene is TRBV18, the J gene TRBJ2-7; 7 bases are a match to TRBD1. This CDR3 has 14 residues. The germline CDR1 and CDR2 sequences are KGHSH and LQKENI. Germline trimming cut 3 bases from V and 1 base from J; bases unmatched to any gene: 3. The CDR3 region is CASSPGTDSYEQYF. The CDR3, as DNA: TGTGCCAGCTCACCCGGGACAGATTCCTACGAGCAGTACTTC.

A word on this clone: Other DNA variants within this sample encode the same CDR3. The V gene is TRBV30, the J gene TRBJ2-7; weak D call: TRBD2 (6 bases). V shed 3 bases and J shed 3 bases, with 9 bases lying between them. The CDR3 extends over 12 amino acids. Germline assignment: CDR1 GTSNPN and CDR2 SVGIG (reference sequence). The CDR3 DNA sequence: TGTGCCTGGAGGCGGGAACGCTACGAGCAGTACTTC. Its protein is CAWRRERYEQYF.

This clone was observed a few times. The chain uses TRBV7-9 and TRBJ2-1; the match to TRBD1 covers 8 bases. In germline, CDR1 is SEHNR, CDR2 FQNEAQ (reference sequence). This CDR3 comprises 14 residues. The trim removed 7 bases at V and 8 bases at J, leaving 10 bases unmatched. CDR3 coding DNA: TGTGCCAGCAAATGGGACAGGCCCTATGATGAGCAGTTCTTC. It encodes CASKWDRPYDEQFF.

The V and J genes are TRBV9 and TRBJ2-1, with 15 bases identical to TRBD2. The CDR3 has 16 amino acids. V lost 4 bases and J lost 8; bases outside the gene matches: 7. Germline V gene sequence: CDR1 SGDLS, CDR2 YYNGEE. In nucleotides, the CDR3 is TGTGCCAGCAGCCGGACTAGCGGGAGGGCCGGGGATGAGCAGTTCTTC. As protein: CASSRTSGRAGDEQFF.

The chain has TRBV9 and TRBJ2-6; no clear D gene. Germline V lookup: CDR1 SGDLS, CDR2 YYNGEE. V was cut by 4 bases and J by 4 bases, with 15 bases left in between. This CDR3 contains 16 residues. The CDR3 loop reads CASSSEVESGANVLTF. The CDR3 nucleotides read TGTGCCAGCAGCTCAGAGGTGGAATCGGGGGCCAACGTCCTGACTTTC.

This clone appeared once. The chain has TRBV7-2 and TRBJ1-3; perhaps TRBD1 as D (6 bases). The CDR3 sequence is 15 residues long. The germline V gene encodes CDR1 SGHTA and CDR2 FQGNSA. Trimming pared 5 bases from V and 0 bases from J, leaving 11 bases between. CDR3 amino acids: CASSPWDTSGNTIYF. For the CDR3, the DNA is TGTGCCAGCAGCCCCTGGGACACCTCTGGAAACACCATATATTTT.

This clone was seen a handful of times. The rearrangement joins TRBV7-8 to TRBJ2-2; D gene unclear. Germline CDR1 SGHVS, CDR2 FQNEAQ. The V end lost 0 bases, the J end lost 7 bases, and 3 bases lay between the germline ends. This CDR3 has 12 residues. This CDR3 is CASSLADGELFF. The CDR3 DNA sequence: TGTGCCAGCAGCTTAGCGGACGGGGAGCTGTTTTTT.

This chain joins TRBV28 and TRBJ1-2; D perhaps matches TRBD1 (6 bases). The V and J ends lost 3 bases and 6 bases respectively, with 14 bases between them. This CDR3 comprises 14 residues. Looked up from germline, CDR1 is MDHEN and CDR2 is SYDVKM. CDR3 region: CASSLSGGGDGYTF. The CDR3 region has the DNA TGTGCCAGCAGTTTGTCCGGGGGCGGGGATGGCTACACCTTC.

This rearrangement joins TRBV29-1 to TRBJ1-6; maybe TRBD1 (5 bases). Per germline, CDR1 SQVTM and CDR2 ANQGSEA. The ends were cut back, 7 bases at V and 2 bases at J, with 9 bases in the middle. The CDR3 is 13 residues long. CDR3 DNA sequence: TGCAGCGCCAGACAGACCTATAATTCACCCCTCCACTTT. Translation gives CSARQTYNSPLHF.

This chain uses TRBV5-4 with TRBJ1-2, with TRBD1 as a possible D gene (5 bases). The CDR3 extends over 14 amino acids. CDR1 and CDR2 (germline): SGHNT, YYREEE (reference sequence). With 2 bases removed from V and 6 bases from J, the gap between germline ends came to 14 bases. CDR3 loop: CASSLPQGEDGYTF. In DNA, the CDR3 is TGTGCCAGCAGCTTACCCCAGGGAGAGGATGGCTACACCTTC.

The V and J genes are TRBV18 and TRBJ1-2; no definite D call. Per germline, CDR1 KGHSH and CDR2 LQKENI. The CDR3 loop spans 15 amino acids. The germline V and J ends were trimmed by 2 bases and 0 bases, with 10 bases remaining between them. This CDR3 is CASSPNRITNYGYTF. The CDR3 region has the DNA TGTGCCAGCTCACCAAATCGGATAACTAACTATGGCTACACCTTC.

This sequence joins TRBV12-5 and TRBJ2-3; 12 nucleotides line up with TRBD2. Germline-derived CDR1 and CDR2 are LGHNT and FRNRAP. V lost 7 bases to trimming and J lost 5 bases; unmatched junction nucleotides: 4. This CDR3 spans 14 amino acids. CDR3 loop: CASAPGLAGDTQYF. CDR3 nucleotides: TGTGCTAGTGCCCCGGGACTAGCGGGAGATACGCAGTATTTT.

V is TRBV11-2 and J is TRBJ2-7, with 7 bases matching TRBD1. Germline loops: CDR1 SGHAT, CDR2 FQNNGV. There are 14 residues in the CDR3. V shed 0 bases, J shed 7 bases, and the junction held 6 bases outside the gene matches. Here the CDR3 DNA reads TGTGCCAGCAGCTTAGACCCTGGGACAGCGGAGCAGTACTTC. It codes for CASSLDPGTAEQYF. The full variable domain, with the rest looked up from reference TRBV11-2 and TRBJ2-7, is EAGVAQSPRYKIIEKRQSVAFWCNPISGHATLYWYQQILGQGPKLLIQFQNNGVVDDSQLPKDRFSAERLKGVDSTLKIQPAKLEDSAVYLCASSLDPGTAEQYFGPGTRLTVT.

The rearrangement joins TRBV5-6 to TRBJ2-1; D ambiguous. V was pared by 0 bases and J by 4 bases, with 5 bases between. Germline CDR1 SGHDT, CDR2 YYEEEE. This CDR3 has 13 amino acids. The CDR3 loop reads CASSLGLYNEQFF. The CDR3, as DNA: TGTGCCAGCAGCTTGGGTCTTTACAATGAGCAGTTCTTC.